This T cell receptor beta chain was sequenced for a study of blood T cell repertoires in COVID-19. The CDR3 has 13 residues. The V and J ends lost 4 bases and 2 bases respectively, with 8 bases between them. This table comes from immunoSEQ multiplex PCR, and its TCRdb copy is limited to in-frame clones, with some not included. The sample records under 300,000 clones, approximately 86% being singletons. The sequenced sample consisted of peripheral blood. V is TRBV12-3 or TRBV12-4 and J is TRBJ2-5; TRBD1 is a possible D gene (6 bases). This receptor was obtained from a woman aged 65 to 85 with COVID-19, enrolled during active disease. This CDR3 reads CASSSGQQETQYF. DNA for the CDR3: TGTGCCAGCAGTTCCGGACAGCAAGAGACCCAGTACTTC.